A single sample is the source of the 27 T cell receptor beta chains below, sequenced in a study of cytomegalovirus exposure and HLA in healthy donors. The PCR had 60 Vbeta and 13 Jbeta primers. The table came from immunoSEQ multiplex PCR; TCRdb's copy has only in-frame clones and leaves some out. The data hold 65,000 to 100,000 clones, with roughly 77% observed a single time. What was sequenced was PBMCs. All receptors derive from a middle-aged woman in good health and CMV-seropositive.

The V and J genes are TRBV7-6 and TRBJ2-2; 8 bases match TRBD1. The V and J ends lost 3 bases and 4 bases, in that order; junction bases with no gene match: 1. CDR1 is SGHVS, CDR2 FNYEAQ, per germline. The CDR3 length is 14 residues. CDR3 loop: CASSLGQATGELFF. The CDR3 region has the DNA TGTGCCAGCAGCTTGGGACAGGCCACCGGGGAGCTGTTTTTT.

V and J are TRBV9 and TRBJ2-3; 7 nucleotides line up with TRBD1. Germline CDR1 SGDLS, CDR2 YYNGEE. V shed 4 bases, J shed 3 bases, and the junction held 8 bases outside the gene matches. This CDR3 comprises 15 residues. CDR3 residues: CASSPGQALTDTQYF. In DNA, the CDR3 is TGTGCCAGCAGCCCCGGACAGGCGCTGACAGATACGCAGTATTTT.

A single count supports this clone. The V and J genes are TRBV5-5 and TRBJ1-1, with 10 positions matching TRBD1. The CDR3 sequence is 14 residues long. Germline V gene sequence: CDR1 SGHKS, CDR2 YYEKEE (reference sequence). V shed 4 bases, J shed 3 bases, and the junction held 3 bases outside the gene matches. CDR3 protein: CASSPGTGDTEAFF. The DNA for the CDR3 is TGTGCCAGCAGCCCCGGGACAGGGGACACTGAAGCTTTCTTT.

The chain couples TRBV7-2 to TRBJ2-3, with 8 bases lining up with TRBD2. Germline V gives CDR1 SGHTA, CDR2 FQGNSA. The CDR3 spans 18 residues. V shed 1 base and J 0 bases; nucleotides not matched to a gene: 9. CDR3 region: CASSLGGGGRASTDTQYF. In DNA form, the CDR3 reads TGTGCCAGCAGCTTAGGAGGCGGGGGGCGTGCTAGCACAGATACGCAGTATTTT.

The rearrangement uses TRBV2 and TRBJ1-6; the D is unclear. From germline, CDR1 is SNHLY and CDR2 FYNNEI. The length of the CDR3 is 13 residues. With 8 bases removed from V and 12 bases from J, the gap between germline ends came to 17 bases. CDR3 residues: CASRGDTIGPLHF. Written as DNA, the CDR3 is TGTGCCAGCCGTGGAGATACGATTGGACCCCTCCACTTT.

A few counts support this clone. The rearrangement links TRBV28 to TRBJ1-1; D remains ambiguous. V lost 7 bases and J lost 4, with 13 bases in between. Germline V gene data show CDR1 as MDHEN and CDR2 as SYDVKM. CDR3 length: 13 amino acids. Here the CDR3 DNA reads TGTGCCAGCATGGAGGGCAGGAGCACTGAAGCTTTCTTT. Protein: CASMEGRSTEAFF.

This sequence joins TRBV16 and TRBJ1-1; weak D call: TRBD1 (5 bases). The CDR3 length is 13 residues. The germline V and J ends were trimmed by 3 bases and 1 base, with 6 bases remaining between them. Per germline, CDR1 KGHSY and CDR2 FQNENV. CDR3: CASSQGGNTEAFF. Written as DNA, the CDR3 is TGTGCCAGCAGCCAGGGGGGGAACACTGAAGCTTTCTTT. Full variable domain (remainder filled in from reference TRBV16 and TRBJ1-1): GEEVAQTPKHLVRGEGQKAKLYCAPIKGHSYVFWYQQVLKNEFKFLISFQNENVFDETGMPKERFSAKCLPNSPCSLEIQATKLEDSAVYFCASSQGGNTEAFFGQGTRLTVV.

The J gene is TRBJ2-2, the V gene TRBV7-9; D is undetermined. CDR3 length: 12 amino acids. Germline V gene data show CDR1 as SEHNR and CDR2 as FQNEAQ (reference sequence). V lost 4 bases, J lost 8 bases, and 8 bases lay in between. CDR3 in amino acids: CASSSSIGELFF. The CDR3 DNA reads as TGTGCCAGCAGCTCATCTATTGGGGAGCTGTTTTTT.

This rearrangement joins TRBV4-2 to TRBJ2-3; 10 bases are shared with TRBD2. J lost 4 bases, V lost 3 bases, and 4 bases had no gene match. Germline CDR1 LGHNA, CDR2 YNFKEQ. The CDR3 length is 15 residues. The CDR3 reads CASSHGAGGPDTQYF. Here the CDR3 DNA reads TGTGCCAGCAGCCACGGAGCGGGAGGGCCAGATACGCAGTATTTT.

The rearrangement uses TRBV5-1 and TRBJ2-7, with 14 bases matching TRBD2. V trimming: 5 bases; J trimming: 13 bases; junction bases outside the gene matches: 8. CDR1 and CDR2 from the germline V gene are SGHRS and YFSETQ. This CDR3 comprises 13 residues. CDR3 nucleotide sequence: TGCGCCAGCAGAGCCGGGACTAGCGGGAGCCCCTACTTC. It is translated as CASRAGTSGSPYF.

DNA for the CDR3: TGTGCCAGCAGCCAAGATCGGGGCTCTGGGGCCAACGTCCTGACTTTC. Its translation: CASSQDRGSGANVLTF. J is TRBJ2-6 and V is TRBV4-2; TRBD2 is a possible D gene (5 bases). Looked up from germline, CDR1 is LGHNA and CDR2 is YNFKEQ. Trimming removed 0 bases at V and 0 bases at J, with 6 bases between. This CDR3 is 16 amino acids long.

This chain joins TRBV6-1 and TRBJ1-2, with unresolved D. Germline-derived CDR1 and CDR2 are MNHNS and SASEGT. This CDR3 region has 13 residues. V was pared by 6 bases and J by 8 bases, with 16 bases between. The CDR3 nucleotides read TGTGCCAGCAGCGCCACAGTAATCGGAGGCTACACCTTC. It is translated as CASSATVIGGYTF.

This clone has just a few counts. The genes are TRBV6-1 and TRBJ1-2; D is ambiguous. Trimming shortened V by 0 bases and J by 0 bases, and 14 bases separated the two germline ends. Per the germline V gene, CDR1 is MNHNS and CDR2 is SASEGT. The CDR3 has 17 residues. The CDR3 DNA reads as TGTGCCAGCAGTGAAGCGGCTTGGAGGGCTACTAACTATGGCTACACCTTC. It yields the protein CASSEAAWRATNYGYTF.

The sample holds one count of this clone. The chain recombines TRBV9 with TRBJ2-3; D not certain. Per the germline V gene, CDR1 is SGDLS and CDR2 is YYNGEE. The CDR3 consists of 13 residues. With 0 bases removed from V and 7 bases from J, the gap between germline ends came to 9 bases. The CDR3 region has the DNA TGTGCCAGCAGCGTAGCCGAGGCTAATACGCAGTATTTT. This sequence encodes CASSVAEANTQYF.

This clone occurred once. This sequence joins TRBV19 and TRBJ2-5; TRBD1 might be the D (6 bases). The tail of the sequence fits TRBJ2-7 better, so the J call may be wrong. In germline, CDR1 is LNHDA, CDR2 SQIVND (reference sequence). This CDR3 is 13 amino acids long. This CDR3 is CASSREQGYEQYF. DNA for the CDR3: TGTGCCAGTAGTAGGGAACAGGGCTACGAGCAGTACTTC.

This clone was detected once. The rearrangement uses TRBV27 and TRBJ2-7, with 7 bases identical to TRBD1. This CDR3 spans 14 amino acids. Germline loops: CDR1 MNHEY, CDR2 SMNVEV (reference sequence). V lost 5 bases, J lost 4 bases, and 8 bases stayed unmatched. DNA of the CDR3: TGTGCCAGCAGTCTCCGACAGGGAAAATACGAGCAGTACTTC. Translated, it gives CASSLRQGKYEQYF.

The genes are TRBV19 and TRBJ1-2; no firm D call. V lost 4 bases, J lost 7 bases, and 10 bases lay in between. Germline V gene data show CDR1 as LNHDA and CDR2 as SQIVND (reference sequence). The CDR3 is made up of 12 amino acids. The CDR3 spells CASSTPGSGYTF. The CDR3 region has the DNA TGTGCCAGTAGTACTCCGGGGTCTGGCTACACCTTC. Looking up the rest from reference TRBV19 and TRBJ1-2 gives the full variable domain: DGGITQSPKYLFRKEGQNVTLSCEQNLNHDAMYWYRQDPGQGLRLIYYSQIVNDFQKGDIAEGYSVSREKKESFPLTVTSAQKNPTAFYLCASSTPGSGYTFGSGTRLTVV.

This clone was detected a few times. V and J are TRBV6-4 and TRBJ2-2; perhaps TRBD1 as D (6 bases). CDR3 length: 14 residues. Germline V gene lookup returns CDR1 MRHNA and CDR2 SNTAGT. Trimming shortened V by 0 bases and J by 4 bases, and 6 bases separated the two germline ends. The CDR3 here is CASSDSGATGELFF. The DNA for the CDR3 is TGTGCCAGCAGTGACTCGGGGGCCACCGGGGAGCTGTTTTTT.

CDR3 amino acids: CASSSRGEKLFF. The CDR3 coding sequence is TGTGCCAGCAGCTCCAGAGGTGAAAAACTGTTTTTT. The V and J genes are TRBV13 and TRBJ1-4; D gene unclear. CDR3 length: 12 amino acids. Deletions cut 4 bases from V and 7 bases from J, with 7 bases between. CDR1 and CDR2 (germline): PRHDT, FYEKMQ (reference sequence).

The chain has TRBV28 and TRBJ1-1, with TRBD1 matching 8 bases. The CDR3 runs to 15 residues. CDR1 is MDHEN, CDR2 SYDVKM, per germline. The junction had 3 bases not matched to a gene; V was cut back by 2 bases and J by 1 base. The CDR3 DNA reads TGTGCCAGCAGTTTAACGGGGACAGGGAACACTGAAGCTTTCTTT. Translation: CASSLTGTGNTEAFF.

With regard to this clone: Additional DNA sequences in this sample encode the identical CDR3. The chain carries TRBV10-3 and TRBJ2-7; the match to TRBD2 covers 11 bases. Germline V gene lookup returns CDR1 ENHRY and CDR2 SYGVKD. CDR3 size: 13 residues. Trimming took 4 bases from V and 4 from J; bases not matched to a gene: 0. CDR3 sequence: CAISGTSGYEQYF. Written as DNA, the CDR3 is TGTGCCATCAGTGGGACTAGCGGGTACGAGCAGTACTTC.

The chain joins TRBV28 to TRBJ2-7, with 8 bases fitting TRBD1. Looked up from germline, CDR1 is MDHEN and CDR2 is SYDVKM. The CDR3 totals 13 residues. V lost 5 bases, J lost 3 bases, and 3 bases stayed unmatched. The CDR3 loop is CASSVDRVYEQYF. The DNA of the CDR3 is TGTGCCAGCAGTGTGGACAGGGTCTACGAGCAGTACTTC.

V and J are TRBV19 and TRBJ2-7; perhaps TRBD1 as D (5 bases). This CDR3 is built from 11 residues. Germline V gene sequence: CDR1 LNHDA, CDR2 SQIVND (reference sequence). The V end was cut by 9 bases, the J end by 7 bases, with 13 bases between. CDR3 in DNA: TGTGCCAGCAAGGGGCTTTGGGAGCAGTACTTC. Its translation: CASKGLWEQYF.

The CDR3 loop is CASSPGTGSSYEQYF. The CDR3 coding sequence is TGTGCCAGCTCACCAGGGACAGGGAGCTCCTACGAGCAGTACTTC. This sequence joins TRBV18 and TRBJ2-7, with 9 bases lining up with TRBD1. The CDR3 is 15 amino acids. Germline CDR1 reads KGHSH; CDR2 reads LQKENI. Trimming cost V 2 bases and J 0 bases; bases outside gene matches: 2.

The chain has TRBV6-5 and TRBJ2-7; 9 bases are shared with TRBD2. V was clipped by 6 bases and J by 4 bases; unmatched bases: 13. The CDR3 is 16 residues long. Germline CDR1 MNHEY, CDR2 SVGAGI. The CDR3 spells CASSYGGRGAKYEQYF. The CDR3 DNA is TGTGCCAGCAGCTACGGCGGGAGGGGGGCGAAGTACGAGCAGTACTTC.

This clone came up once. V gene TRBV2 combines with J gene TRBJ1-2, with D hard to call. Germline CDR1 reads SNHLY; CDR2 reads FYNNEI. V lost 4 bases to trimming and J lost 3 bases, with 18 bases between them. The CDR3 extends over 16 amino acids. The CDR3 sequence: CASSGLFGQRDYGYTF. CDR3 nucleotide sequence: TGTGCCAGCAGTGGCCTTTTCGGCCAGAGGGACTATGGCTACACCTTC.

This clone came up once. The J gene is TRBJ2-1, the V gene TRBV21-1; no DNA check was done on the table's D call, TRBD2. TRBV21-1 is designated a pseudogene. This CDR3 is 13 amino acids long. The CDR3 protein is CASRETSMNEQFF. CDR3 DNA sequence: TGTGCCAGCAGGGAGACTAGCATGAATGAGCAGTTCTTC.